The clone carrying this T cell receptor (beta chain) was counted many times. This entry belongs to a study of T cells in Graves' hyperthyroidism and ophthalmopathy. Amplified TCR beta CDR3 regions came from RNA transcripts. RT-PCR in the first round (using the HTBI primer set) targeted the TCR CDR3. MiXCR, applied by TCRdb to the multiplex PCR reads, yields one record per CDR3 protein. Found here are more than 350,000 distinct CDR3 sequences, approximately 16% of them singletons; the top ten hold around 20%. PBMCs were derived from 7.5 to 10 ml fresh peripheral blood. Germline V gene lookup returns CDR1 SGDLS and CDR2 YYNGEE. The CDR3 contains 13 residues. V lost 1 base, J lost 5 bases, and 9 bases lay in between.

V gene TRBV9 combines with J gene TRBJ2-5; D is possibly TRBD1 (6 bases). This TCR came from a woman aged 55-69 years with Graves' ophthalmopathy. The specimen sequenced was blood. The CDR3 bases are TGTGCCAGCAGCGTAACAGGGCGGGAGACCCAGTACTTC. Its protein product is CASSVTGRETQYF.